This entry features one T cell receptor beta chain sequence. What it recognizes is unknown. The data belong to a study of blood T cells in healthy people across ages. Study-level points and caveats: Estimates drawn from one million T cells were deemed to understate diversity. Naive T cell percentage strongly correlated with TCR beta diversity.

Together with a sample-barcoded 5' primer, a J-beta primer mix was included in a second PCR lasting 7 to 11 cycles. Each cDNA molecule was tagged by a template-switch adaptor that had 12 random nucleotides. TCRdb processed the 5' RACE reads anew with MiXCR; each CDR3 protein has one entry. The sample carries 1.5 million to 2 million distinct CDR3 sequences, 25% to 30% recorded once. Looked up from germline, CDR1 is KGHDR and CDR2 is SFDVKD. V was shortened by 10 bases and J by 10 bases, with 16 bases between the two germline ends. This CDR3 region has 13 residues. V usage is TRBV24-1 and J usage is TRBJ1-6; D is perhaps TRBD1 (5 bases). Sample: blood. The receptor comes from a woman aged 25-40 years in good health. The CDR3 is CATTLPGKSPLHF. Written as DNA, the CDR3 is TGTGCCACTACGCTTCCAGGGAAGTCACCCCTCCACTTT.